This passage covers 6 T cell receptor beta chains from one sample sequenced in a study of shared clonotypes between healthy human individuals. Naive CD8 cells lacked CD45RO, underwent positive selection for CCR7 and left out terminally differentiated effector memory CD45RA+ cells. Sequenced by immunoSEQ multiplex PCR; TCRdb stores in-frame clones only, minus some. The sample includes 600,000 or so clones, 85% to 95% of them seen just once. The sequencing sample was made of naive CD8+ T cells sorted from blood. The receptors come from a woman under 40 in good health.

This chain links TRBV19 with TRBJ1-2, with 9 positions matching TRBD1. CDR1 and CDR2 (germline): LNHDA, SQIVND (reference sequence). The J segment lost 3 bases and the V segment lost 4 bases, leaving 6 bases of the junction unmatched. The CDR3 contains 15 residues. The CDR3 loop is CASSTTGQGYYGYTF. CDR3 in DNA: TGTGCCAGTAGTACGACCGGACAGGGGTACTATGGCTACACCTTC.

The chain joins TRBV15 to TRBJ2-7; 9 bases are shared with TRBD1. Germline assignment: CDR1 LNHNV and CDR2 YYDKDF (reference sequence). V lost 0 bases and J lost 7; bases outside the gene matches: 7. CDR3 length: 15 residues. The DNA for the CDR3 is TGTGCCACCAGCAGAGAAAAACAGGGGGCGTTTGAGCAGTACTTC. Translated, it gives CATSREKQGAFEQYF. The whole variable domain, filled in from reference TRBV15 and TRBJ2-7, reads DAMVIQNPRYQVTQFGKPVTLSCSQTLNHNVMYWYQQKSSQAPKLLFHYYDKDFNNEADTPDNFQSRRPNTSFCFLDIRSPGLGDTAMYLCATSREKQGAFEQYFGPGTRLTVT.

This clone was observed a few times. The V and J genes are TRBV30 and TRBJ1-2; D is undetermined. V lost 4 bases to trimming and J lost 3 bases, with 9 bases between them. The CDR3 has 12 amino acids. The V gene's germline CDR1 is GTSNPN and CDR2 SVGIG (reference sequence). The chain's CDR3 is CAWTWSDYGYTF. The CDR3 DNA reads TGTGCCTGGACGTGGTCCGACTATGGCTACACCTTC.

CDR3 in amino acids: CASRIGQGTANYGYTF. Here the CDR3 DNA reads TGTGCCAGCAGAATAGGACAGGGGACCGCTAACTATGGCTACACCTTC. V usage is TRBV27 and J usage is TRBJ1-2, with 9 positions matching TRBD1. V trimming: 6 bases; J trimming: 0 bases; junction bases outside the gene matches: 8. CDR1 is MNHEY, CDR2 SMNVEV, per germline (reference sequence). This CDR3 has 16 residues.

The chain links TRBV7-9 to TRBJ2-7, with a tentative D call TRBD1 (5 bases). This CDR3 contains 15 residues. Germline CDR1 is SEHNR and CDR2 is FQNEAQ (reference sequence). V was cut by 1 base and J by 3 bases, with 13 bases left in between. CDR3 region: CASSLGRTQGYEQYF. CDR3 coding DNA: TGTGCCAGCAGCTTAGGCCGGACCCAGGGCTACGAGCAGTACTTC. Using reference TRBV7-9 and TRBJ2-7 for the parts outside the CDR3, the full variable domain is DTGVSQNPRHKITKRGQNVTFRCDPISEHNRLYWYRQTLGQGPEFLTYFQNEAQLEKSRLLSDRFSAERPKGSFSTLEIQRTEQGDSAMYLCASSLGRTQGYEQYFGPGTRLTVT.

The chain recombines TRBV11-2 with TRBJ2-5; no clear D. The CDR3 sequence is 12 residues long. From germline, CDR1 is SGHAT and CDR2 FQNNGV. V lost 11 bases and J 1 base, leaving 11 bases between the germline ends. As DNA, the CDR3 is TGTGCCTCGACGGGCGGCCAAGAGACCCAGTACTTC. Translating it yields CASTGGQETQYF.